The entry that follows covers one T cell receptor beta chain sequence. The antigen is undetermined. This may be a read error: a much more frequent sequence differs by one nucleotide. The CDR3 ends on some other residue instead of the conserved phenylalanine or tryptophan, so this is likely a read error. Attached unique molecular identifiers marked individual cDNA molecules. TCRdb fed the 5' RACE reads into MiXCR, producing one record per CDR3 protein. The data show around 45,000 distinct CDR3 sequences, about 4% seen once. This entry comes from a study of early T cells in non-severe SARS-CoV-2 infection. Looking at the study overall: Bulk RNA isolated from unsorted whole blood underwent sequencing; chains were not paired.

Notes on the study in general: Using VDJdb, the matching emphasized anti-spike CD8 responses while missing private and CD4 specificities.

The TCR was taken from an adult who was a healthcare worker with PCR-confirmed SARS-CoV-2 infection or an uninfected control (not recorded which). The sample consisted of whole blood.

The CDR3 reads CASSLGTSHGYTY. The CDR3 bases are TGCGCCAGCAGCTTGGGAACCTCTCATGGCTACACCTAC. The chain employs TRBV5-1 and TRBJ1-2; D ambiguous. V was pared by 0 bases and J by 6 bases, with 9 bases between. The CDR3 extends over 13 amino acids. CDR1 SGHRS and CDR2 YFSETQ come from the germline V gene.